The rows below give T cell receptor beta chains drawn from one sample of a study of patients and donors after allogeneic stem cell transplantation. TCRdb recomputed calls from the RT-PCR reads with MiXCR, one row per CDR3 protein. The sample has about a million distinct CDR3 sequences; roughly 18% are singletons. The sample taken for sequencing was blood, either unsorted or a sorted T cell fraction (not recorded which). The source of these receptors is a human donor who was either an allogeneic HSCT recipient or a stem cell or donor lymphocyte infusion donor (not recorded which). It is not recorded whose cells these are; they may come from a transplant donor. CDR3s include the opening cysteine and the closing phenylalanine or tryptophan. Fields, in order: V gene, D gene, clone size, J gene, CDR3 protein, CDR3 DNA. A D gene is named only where the DNA matches it firmly. Clone size appears in some rows only: once, few, many, or a class for an expanded clone.

v_gene: TRBV11-2
d_gene: NA
abundance: few
j_gene: TRBJ1-5
CDR3aa: CASSTGAQPQHF
CDR3nt: TGTGCCAGCAGCACTGGGGCCCAGCCCCAGCATTTT

v_gene: TRBV4-3
d_gene: TRBD2
abundance: NA
j_gene: TRBJ2-7
CDR3aa: CASSPGLAGEAYEQYF
CDR3nt: TGCGCCAGCAGCCCAGGACTAGCGGGGGAGGCCTACGAGCAGTACTTC

v_gene: TRBV9
d_gene: TRBD2
abundance: few
j_gene: TRBJ2-3
CDR3aa: CASSVSSGRGTDTQYF
CDR3nt: TGTGCCAGCAGCGTATCCAGCGGGAGAGGCACAGATACGCAGTATTTT

v_gene: TRBV25-1
d_gene: NA
abundance: NA
j_gene: TRBJ2-4
CDR3aa: CASSEVRGNIQYF
CDR3nt: TGTGCCAGCAGTGAAGTGAGGGGGAACATTCAGTACTTC

v_gene: TRBV7-9
d_gene: NA
abundance: many
j_gene: TRBJ2-7
CDR3aa: CASSFRLGREQYF
CDR3nt: TGTGCCAGCAGCTTCCGACTGGGAAGGGAGCAGTACTTC

v_gene: TRBV7-8
d_gene: NA
abundance: NA
j_gene: TRBJ2-3
CDR3aa: CASSLNGGARTDTQYF
CDR3nt: TGTGCCAGCAGCTTAAACGGCGGGGCTCGCACAGATACGCAGTATTTT

v_gene: TRBV5-1
d_gene: NA
abundance: few
j_gene: TRBJ1-5
CDR3aa: CASSWAVRGRYNQPQHF
CDR3nt: TGCGCCAGCAGCTGGGCGGTGAGAGGGAGGTACAATCAGCCCCAGCATTTT

v_gene: TRBV6-2/TRBV6-3
d_gene: NA
abundance: NA
j_gene: TRBJ1-2
CDR3aa: CASSYDTANGYTF
CDR3nt: TGTGCCAGCAGTTACGATACAGCGAACGGCTACACCTTC

v_gene: TRBV7-3
d_gene: TRBD1
abundance: NA
j_gene: TRBJ2-7
CDR3aa: CASSVSGGNTYEQYF
CDR3nt: TGTGCCAGCAGCGTCTCAGGGGGTAACACCTACGAGCAGTACTTC

v_gene: TRBV5-1
d_gene: TRBD2
abundance: many
j_gene: TRBJ2-1
CDR3aa: CASSFVAGASYNEQFF
CDR3nt: TGCGCCAGCAGCTTTGTAGCGGGGGCGTCCTACAATGAGCAGTTCTTC

v_gene: TRBV3-1
d_gene: NA
abundance: few
j_gene: TRBJ1-2
CDR3aa: CASSQDEALRYGYTF
CDR3nt: TGTGCCAGCAGCCAAGACGAGGCCCTTCGCTATGGCTACACCTTC

v_gene: TRBV11-2
d_gene: NA
abundance: NA
j_gene: TRBJ2-1
CDR3aa: CASSLGLILNEQFF
CDR3nt: TGTGCCAGCAGCTTAGGACTAATCCTGAATGAGCAGTTCTTC

v_gene: TRBV16
d_gene: NA
abundance: NA
j_gene: TRBJ2-1
CDR3aa: CASSQSVNNEQFF
CDR3nt: TGTGCCAGCAGCCAATCAGTAAACAATGAGCAGTTCTTC

v_gene: TRBV5-1
d_gene: TRBD1
abundance: NA
j_gene: TRBJ2-7
CDR3aa: CASSAYWTGETYEQYF
CDR3nt: TGCGCCAGCAGCGCCTACTGGACAGGGGAAACCTACGAGCAGTACTTC

v_gene: TRBV12-3/TRBV12-4
d_gene: TRBD1
abundance: many
j_gene: TRBJ2-1
CDR3aa: CASSPRTGSYNEQFF
CDR3nt: TGTGCCAGCAGTCCCAGGACAGGCTCCTACAATGAGCAGTTCTTC

v_gene: TRBV7-2
d_gene: NA
abundance: NA
j_gene: TRBJ2-7
CDR3aa: CASSSTDWNEQYF
CDR3nt: TGTGCCAGCAGCTCGACAGATTGGAACGAGCAGTACTTC

v_gene: TRBV12-3/TRBV12-4
d_gene: NA
abundance: NA
j_gene: TRBJ2-7
CDR3aa: CASSRGPGAAYEQYF
CDR3nt: TGTGCCAGCAGTCGGGGGCCGGGAGCCGCCTACGAGCAGTACTTC

v_gene: TRBV10-3
d_gene: NA
abundance: NA
j_gene: TRBJ2-3
CDR3aa: CAISGFWRDSSSTDTQYF
CDR3nt: TGTGCCATCAGCGGGTTTTGGCGGGATTCTTCTAGCACAGATACGCAGTATTTT

v_gene: TRBV29-1
d_gene: NA
abundance: NA
j_gene: TRBJ2-7
CDR3aa: CSPYPGEGSYEQYF
CDR3nt: TGCAGCCCGTACCCCGGCGAGGGTTCCTACGAGCAGTACTTC

v_gene: TRBV11-1
d_gene: TRBD2
abundance: few
j_gene: TRBJ2-7
CDR3aa: CASSLERGRFYEQYF
CDR3nt: TGTGCCAGCAGCTTAGAGCGGGGGCGCTTCTACGAGCAGTACTTC

v_gene: TRBV20-1
d_gene: NA
abundance: few
j_gene: TRBJ1-1
CDR3aa: CSARVPAGQGEAFF
CDR3nt: TGCAGTGCTAGAGTTCCTGCGGGGCAGGGTGAAGCTTTCTTT

v_gene: TRBV20-1
d_gene: NA
abundance: NA
j_gene: TRBJ1-3
CDR3aa: CSASGTSSSGNTIYF
CDR3nt: TGCAGTGCTAGCGGGACTTCGAGCTCTGGAAACACCATATATTTT

v_gene: TRBV6-1
d_gene: TRBD2
abundance: NA
j_gene: TRBJ2-3
CDR3aa: CASSRLAGITDTQYF
CDR3nt: TGTGCCAGCAGCCGACTAGCGGGAATCACAGATACGCAGTATTTT

v_gene: TRBV12-3/TRBV12-4
d_gene: TRBD2
abundance: few
j_gene: TRBJ2-4
CDR3aa: CASSLFAGVSVNIQYF
CDR3nt: TGTGCCAGCAGTTTATTTGCGGGAGTCTCCGTAAACATTCAGTACTTC

v_gene: TRBV3-1
d_gene: TRBD2
abundance: few
j_gene: TRBJ2-1
CDR3aa: CASSQAGLADSYNEQFF
CDR3nt: TGTGCCAGCAGCCAGGCAGGACTAGCGGATTCCTACAATGAGCAGTTCTTC

v_gene: TRBV4-3
d_gene: TRBD2
abundance: NA
j_gene: TRBJ2-1
CDR3aa: CASSQVRRGGNNEQFF
CDR3nt: TGCGCCAGCAGCCAAGTACGGCGGGGGGGGAACAATGAGCAGTTCTTC

v_gene: TRBV20-1
d_gene: TRBD2
abundance: few
j_gene: TRBJ2-3
CDR3aa: CSAKREPSDTQYF
CDR3nt: TGCAGTGCTAAGCGGGAGCCTTCGGATACGCAGTATTTT

v_gene: TRBV7-2
d_gene: TRBD1
abundance: NA
j_gene: TRBJ1-1
CDR3aa: CASSLYKGAMNTEAFF
CDR3nt: TGTGCCAGCAGCTTGTACAAGGGGGCGATGAACACTGAAGCTTTCTTT

v_gene: TRBV3-1
d_gene: NA
abundance: NA
j_gene: TRBJ1-2
CDR3aa: CASSQASIGYTF
CDR3nt: TGTGCCAGCAGCCAAGCAAGTATCGGCTACACCTTC

v_gene: TRBV11-2
d_gene: NA
abundance: few
j_gene: TRBJ1-5
CDR3aa: CASSPGTGARQPQHF
CDR3nt: TGTGCCAGCAGCCCCGGGACGGGGGCGCGTCAGCCCCAGCATTTT

v_gene: TRBV19
d_gene: NA
abundance: NA
j_gene: TRBJ1-1
CDR3aa: CASSMDSEAFF
CDR3nt: TGTGCCAGTAGTATGGACAGCGAAGCTTTCTTT

v_gene: TRBV9
d_gene: TRBD2
abundance: NA
j_gene: TRBJ2-7
CDR3aa: CASSGSSGTHYEQYF
CDR3nt: TGTGCCAGCAGCGGATCTAGCGGGACGCACTACGAGCAGTACTTC